This TCR beta chain was found in a study of shared clonotypes between healthy human individuals. Overall study: Donor ages ranged 18 to 49 years: a couple of women, three men. General study results and limits: Clonotypes that were shared across four donors made up around 5% of naive CD4 clonotypes.

From CD4+ cells came CD45RA+ naive and CD45RA-negative memory subsets. The length of the CDR3 is 14 residues. The V end was cut by 6 bases, the J end by 3 bases, with 15 bases between. Per germline, CDR1 SGHTA and CDR2 FQGNSA. To note about this clone: Its antigen is unknown.

As originally analysed: ImmunoSEQ only sent back junction sequences with no quality scores, so filtering was done differently. TCRdb keeps only in-frame clones here, not all; method: immunoSEQ multiplex PCR. The DNA was the basis for D and trimming; V, J and clone size are from that table. In the table there are some 2.3 million clones, approximately 95% of which are singletons. Sequencing was performed on naive CD4+ T cells from PBMCs. As to subset: CD45RA+ positively selected. This TCR derives from a man between 18 and 35 years old in good health. Some clones in this sample may be carry-over from other donors' samples. V is TRBV7-2 and J is TRBJ2-7, with D possibly being TRBD2 (5 bases). CDR3 loop: CASSRTRGNYEQYF. In DNA, the CDR3 is TGTGCCAGCAGTCGGACTCGCGGTAACTACGAGCAGTACTTC.